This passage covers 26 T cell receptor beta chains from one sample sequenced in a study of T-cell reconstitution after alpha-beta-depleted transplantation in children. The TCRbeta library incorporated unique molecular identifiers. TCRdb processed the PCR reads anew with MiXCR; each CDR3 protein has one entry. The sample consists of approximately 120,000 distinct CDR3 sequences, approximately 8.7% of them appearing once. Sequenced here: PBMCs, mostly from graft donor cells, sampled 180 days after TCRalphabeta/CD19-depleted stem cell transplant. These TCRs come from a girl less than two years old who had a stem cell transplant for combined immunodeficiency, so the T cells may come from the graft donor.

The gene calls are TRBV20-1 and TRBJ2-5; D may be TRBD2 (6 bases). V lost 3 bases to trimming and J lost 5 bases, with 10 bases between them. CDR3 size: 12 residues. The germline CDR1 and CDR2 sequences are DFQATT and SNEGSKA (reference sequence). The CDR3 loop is CSASGSGETQYF. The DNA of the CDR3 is TGCAGTGCTAGCGGGAGCGGGGAGACCCAGTACTTC.

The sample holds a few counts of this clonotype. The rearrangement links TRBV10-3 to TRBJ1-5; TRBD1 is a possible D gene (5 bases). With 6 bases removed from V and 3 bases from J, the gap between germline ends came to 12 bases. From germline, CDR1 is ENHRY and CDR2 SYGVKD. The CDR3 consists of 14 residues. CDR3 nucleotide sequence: TGTGCCATCAGGGCTCAGGGAAACAATCAGCCCCAGCATTTT. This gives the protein CAIRAQGNNQPQHF.

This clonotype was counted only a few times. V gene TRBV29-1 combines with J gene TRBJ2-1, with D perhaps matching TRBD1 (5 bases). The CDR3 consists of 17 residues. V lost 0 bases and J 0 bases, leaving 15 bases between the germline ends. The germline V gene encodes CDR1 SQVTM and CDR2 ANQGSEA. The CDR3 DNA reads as TGCAGCGTTGAAGATCCGTGGCAGGGCAGCTCCTACAATGAGCAGTTCTTC. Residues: CSVEDPWQGSSYNEQFF.

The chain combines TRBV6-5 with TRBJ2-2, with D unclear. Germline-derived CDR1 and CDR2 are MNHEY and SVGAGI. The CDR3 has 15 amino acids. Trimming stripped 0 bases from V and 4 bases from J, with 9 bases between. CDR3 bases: TGTGCCAGCAGTTACTCGACGGGTCTCACCGGGGAGCTGTTTTTT. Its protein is CASSYSTGLTGELFF.

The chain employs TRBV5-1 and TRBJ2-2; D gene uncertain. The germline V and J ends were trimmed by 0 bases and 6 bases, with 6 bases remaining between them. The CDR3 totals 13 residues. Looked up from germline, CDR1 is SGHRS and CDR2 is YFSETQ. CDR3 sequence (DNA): TGCGCCAGCAGCTTGGGTGCGTCCGGGGAGCTGTTTTTT. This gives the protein CASSLGASGELFF.

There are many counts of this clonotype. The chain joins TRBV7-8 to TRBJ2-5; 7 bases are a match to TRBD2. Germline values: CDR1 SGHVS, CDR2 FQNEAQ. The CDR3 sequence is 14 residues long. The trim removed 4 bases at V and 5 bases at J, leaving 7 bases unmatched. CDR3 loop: CASSWTRRLETQYF. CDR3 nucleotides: TGTGCCAGCAGCTGGACTAGACGATTGGAGACCCAGTACTTC.

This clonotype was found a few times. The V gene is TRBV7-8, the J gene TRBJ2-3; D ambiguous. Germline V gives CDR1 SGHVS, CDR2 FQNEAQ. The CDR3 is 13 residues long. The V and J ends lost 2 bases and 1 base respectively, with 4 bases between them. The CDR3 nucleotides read TGTGCCAGCAGCTTATGGGGCACAGATACGCAGTATTTT. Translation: CASSLWGTDTQYF.

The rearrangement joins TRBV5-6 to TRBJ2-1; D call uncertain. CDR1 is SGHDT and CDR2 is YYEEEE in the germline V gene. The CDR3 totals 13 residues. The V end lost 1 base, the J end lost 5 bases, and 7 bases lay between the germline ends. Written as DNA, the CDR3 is TGTGCCAGCAGCTTGTTGCAGCACAATGAGCAGTTCTTC. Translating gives CASSLLQHNEQFF.

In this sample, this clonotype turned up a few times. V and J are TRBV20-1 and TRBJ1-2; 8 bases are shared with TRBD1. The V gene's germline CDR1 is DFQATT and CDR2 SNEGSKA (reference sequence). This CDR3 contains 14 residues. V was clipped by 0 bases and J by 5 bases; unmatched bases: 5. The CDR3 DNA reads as TGCAGTGCTAGAGAACAGGGGGTTTGGTATGGCTACACCTTC. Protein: CSAREQGVWYGYTF.

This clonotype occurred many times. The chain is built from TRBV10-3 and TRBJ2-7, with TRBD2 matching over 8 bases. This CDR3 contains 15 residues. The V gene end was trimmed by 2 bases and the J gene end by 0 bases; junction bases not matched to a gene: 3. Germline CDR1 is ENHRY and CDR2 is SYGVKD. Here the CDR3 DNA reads TGTGCCATCAGTGAGAGGAGCGGGAGCTCCTACGAGCAGTACTTC. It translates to CAISERSGSSYEQYF.

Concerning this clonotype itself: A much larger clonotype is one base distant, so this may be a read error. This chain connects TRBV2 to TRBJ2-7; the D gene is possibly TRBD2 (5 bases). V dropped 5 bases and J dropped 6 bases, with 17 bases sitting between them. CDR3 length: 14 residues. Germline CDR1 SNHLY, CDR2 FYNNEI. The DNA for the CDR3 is TGTGCCAGCAGTTTTCCGGCACTAGTGTTCGAGCAGTACTTC. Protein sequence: CASSFPALVFEQYF.

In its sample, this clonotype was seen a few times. CDR3 residues: CSARDDPYYEQYF. The CDR3 DNA reads TGCAGTGCTAGAGACGATCCGTACTACGAGCAGTACTTC. The chain employs TRBV20-1 and TRBJ2-7, with unresolved D. V shed 0 bases and J shed 3 bases, with 9 bases lying between them. This CDR3 has 13 amino acids. Germline assignment: CDR1 DFQATT and CDR2 SNEGSKA (reference sequence).

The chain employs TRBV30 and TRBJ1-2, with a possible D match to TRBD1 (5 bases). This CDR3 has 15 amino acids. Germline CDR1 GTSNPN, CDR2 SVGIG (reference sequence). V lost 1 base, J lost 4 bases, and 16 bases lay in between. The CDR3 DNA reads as TGTGCCTGGAGTGGGGGCGGACATTCCTTCTATGGCTACACCTTC. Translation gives CAWSGGGHSFYGYTF.

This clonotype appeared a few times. CDR3 loop: CASSVSGTHNEQFF. The CDR3 bases are TGTGCCAGCAGTGTTTCCGGGACCCATAATGAGCAGTTCTTC. The rearrangement joins TRBV27 to TRBJ2-1; D tentatively reads TRBD1 or TRBD2 (5 bases each). The CDR3 covers 14 residues. Germline-derived CDR1 and CDR2 are MNHEY and SMNVEV (reference sequence). The germline V and J ends were trimmed by 5 bases and 7 bases, with 15 bases remaining between them.

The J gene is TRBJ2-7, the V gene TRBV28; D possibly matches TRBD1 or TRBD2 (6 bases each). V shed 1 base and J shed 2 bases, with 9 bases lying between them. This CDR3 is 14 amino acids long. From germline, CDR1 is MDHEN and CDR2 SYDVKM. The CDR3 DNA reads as TGTGCCAGCAGTTTATTTGGGGGGCCCTACGAGCAGTACTTC. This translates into CASSLFGGPYEQYF.

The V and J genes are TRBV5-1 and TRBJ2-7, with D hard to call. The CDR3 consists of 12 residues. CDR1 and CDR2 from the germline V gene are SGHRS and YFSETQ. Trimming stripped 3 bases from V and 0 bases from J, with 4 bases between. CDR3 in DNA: TGCGCCAGCAGCTCGGGCTCCTACGAGCAGTACTTC. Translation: CASSSGSYEQYF.

CDR3 DNA: TGTGCCAGCAGCCGGGGACTAGCGGGAGGGCGCAATGAGCAGTTCTTC. Residues: CASSRGLAGGRNEQFF. The chain has TRBV7-2 and TRBJ2-1, with TRBD2 matching 16 bases. The junction had 4 bases not matched to a gene; V was cut back by 5 bases and J by 6 bases. Germline V CDR1 and CDR2: SGHTA, FQGNSA. The CDR3 is made up of 16 amino acids.

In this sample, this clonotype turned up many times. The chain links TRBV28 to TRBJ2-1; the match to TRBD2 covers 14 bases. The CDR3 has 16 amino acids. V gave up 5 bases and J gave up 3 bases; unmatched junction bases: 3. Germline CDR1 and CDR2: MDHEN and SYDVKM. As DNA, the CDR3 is TGTGCCAGCAGTCCCGGACTAGCGGGGGGCTACAATGAGCAGTTCTTC. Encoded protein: CASSPGLAGGYNEQFF.

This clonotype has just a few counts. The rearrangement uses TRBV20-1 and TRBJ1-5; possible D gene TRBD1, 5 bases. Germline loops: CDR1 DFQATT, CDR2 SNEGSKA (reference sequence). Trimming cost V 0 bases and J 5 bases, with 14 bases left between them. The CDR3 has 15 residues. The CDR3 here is CSARDLRTLYQPQHF. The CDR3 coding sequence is TGCAGTGCTAGAGATCTCCGGACACTTTATCAGCCCCAGCATTTT.

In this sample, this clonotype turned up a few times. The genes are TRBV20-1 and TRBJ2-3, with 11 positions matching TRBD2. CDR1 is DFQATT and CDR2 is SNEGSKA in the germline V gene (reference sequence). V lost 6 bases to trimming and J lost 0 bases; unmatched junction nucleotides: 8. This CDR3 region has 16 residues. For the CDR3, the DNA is TGCAGTGCACCCCGGACTAGCGGGCCTAGCACAGATACGCAGTATTTT. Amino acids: CSAPRTSGPSTDTQYF.

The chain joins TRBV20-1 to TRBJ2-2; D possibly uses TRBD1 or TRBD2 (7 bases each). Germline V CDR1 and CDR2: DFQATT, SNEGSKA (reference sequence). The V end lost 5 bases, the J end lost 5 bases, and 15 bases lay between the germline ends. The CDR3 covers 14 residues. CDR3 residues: CSAAGGGGTGELFF. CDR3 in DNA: TGCAGTGCTGCAGGGGGAGGGGGGACCGGGGAGCTGTTTTTT.

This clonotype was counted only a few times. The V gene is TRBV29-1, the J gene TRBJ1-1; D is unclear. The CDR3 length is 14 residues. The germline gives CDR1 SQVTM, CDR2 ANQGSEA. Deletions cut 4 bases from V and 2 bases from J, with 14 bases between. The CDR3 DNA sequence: TGCAGCGTTGGCCCCCCTGGGCCAAACACTGAAGCTTTCTTT. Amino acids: CSVGPPGPNTEAFF.

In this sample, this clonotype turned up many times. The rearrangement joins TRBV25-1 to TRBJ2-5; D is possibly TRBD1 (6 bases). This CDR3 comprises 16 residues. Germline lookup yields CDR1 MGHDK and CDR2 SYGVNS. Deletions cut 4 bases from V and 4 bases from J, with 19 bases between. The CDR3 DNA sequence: TGTGCCAGCAGTGGATTCAGACCGGAAGGGGGAGAGACCCAGTACTTC. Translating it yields CASSGFRPEGGETQYF.

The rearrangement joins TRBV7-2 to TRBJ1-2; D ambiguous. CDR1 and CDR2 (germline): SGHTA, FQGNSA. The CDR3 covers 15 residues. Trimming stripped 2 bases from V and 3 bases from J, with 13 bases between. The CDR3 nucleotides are TGTGCCAGCAGCTTACCCGGAATAAGAGACTATGGCTACACCTTC. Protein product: CASSLPGIRDYGYTF.

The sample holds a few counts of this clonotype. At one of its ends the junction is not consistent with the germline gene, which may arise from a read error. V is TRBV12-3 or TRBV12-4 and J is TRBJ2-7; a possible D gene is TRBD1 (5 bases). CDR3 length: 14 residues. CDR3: CASSFRQGSFEQYF. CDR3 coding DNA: TGTGCCAGCAGTTTCAGGCAGGGATCCTTCGAGCAGTACTTC.

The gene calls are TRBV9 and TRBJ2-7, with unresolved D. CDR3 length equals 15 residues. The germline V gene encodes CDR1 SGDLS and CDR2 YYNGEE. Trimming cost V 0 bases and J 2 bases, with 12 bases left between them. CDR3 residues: CASSVDGANPYEQYF. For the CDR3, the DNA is TGTGCCAGCAGCGTAGATGGAGCGAACCCCTACGAGCAGTACTTC.